The present T cell receptor beta chain was sequenced within a study of blood T cell repertoires in COVID-19. Whole-study context: Samples came from the United States, Italy and Spain, spanning acute and convalescent COVID-19. From T cells, B-cell-depleted T cells, or PBMCs came the material, which was cDNA or gDNA.

Libraries were prepared by immunoSEQ multiplex PCR; TCRdb keeps only in-frame clonotypes and omits some of them. This sample has around 230,000 clones, with approximately 83% found just once. Participants came from some 23 US areas, aged roughly 18 to 89 years. The V gene's germline CDR1 is SGHVS and CDR2 FNYEAQ. The V end was cut by 1 base, the J end by 8 bases, with 12 bases between. This CDR3 is 14 amino acids long. This clonotype originated in a woman aged 40-49 years with acute COVID-19. Sequencing was done on a sample of PBMCs or T cells enriched from blood (not recorded which). V gene TRBV7-6 combines with J gene TRBJ2-1; D unclear. The CDR3 is CASSLGSRRDEQFF. CDR3 DNA: TGTGCCAGCAGCTTAGGTTCCCGTCGAGATGAGCAGTTCTTC. The full variable domain, its missing parts supplied by reference TRBV7-6 and TRBJ2-1, is GAGVSQSPRYKVTKRGQDVALRCDPISGHVSLYWYRQALGQGPEFLTYFNYEAQQDKSGLPNDRFSAERPEGSISTLTIQRTEQRDSAMYRCASSLGSRRDEQFFGPGTRLTVL.